This T cell receptor (beta chain) is from a study of cytomegalovirus exposure and HLA in healthy donors. Overall study: An earlier analysis identified 120 million or so unique TCR beta sequences in 150 million to 200 million T cells.

Comment on this clone: Its specificity is not known.

Study results and limitations: As immune exposure information, only CMV serostatus was available. Analysis was performed later, and it showed HLA-associated TCR beta chains to be more clonally expanded than equally common others.

Use of 60 Vbeta and 13 Jbeta primers characterized the PCR. Produced via immunoSEQ multiplex PCR; TCRdb's table is partial and in-frame only. The sample carries under 200,000 clones, less than 80% recorded once. CDR3 length: 15 residues. Trimming cost V 3 bases and J 4 bases; bases outside gene matches: 6. CDR1 and CDR2 (germline): MGHRA, YSYEKL. Healthy bone marrow donors made up the donors. This clonotype originated in a man aged 40-49 years in good health and CMV-seronegative. This chain joins TRBV4-1 and TRBJ1-2; 9 bases agree with TRBD1. Sequencing input: PBMCs. CDR3 in amino acids: CASSHLGQGIYGYTF. CDR3 bases: TGCGCCAGCAGCCACCTCGGACAGGGGATCTATGGCTACACCTTC.